This T cell receptor (beta chain) was captured in a study of blood T cell repertoires in COVID-19. Overall study: Some COVID-19 samples were acute and others convalescent; all came from the United States, Italy and Spain.

Sequencing was performed with immunoSEQ multiplex PCR; in TCRdb, only in-frame clones are kept and a portion is missing. The sample contains about 60,000 clones, roughly 87% of which appear only once. This CDR3 spans 16 amino acids. This receptor was taken from a human donor with acute or convalescent COVID-19. The donor label of this sample is uncertain. The chain carries TRBV1 and TRBJ2-1; TRBD2 is taken as the D call from the table, unchecked against the DNA. TRBV1 is described as a pseudogene. Sequenced input: peripheral blood. The chain's CDR3 is CTSSQDPGGPYNEQFF. Written as DNA, the CDR3 is TGCACCAGCAGCCAAGATCCGGGGGGGCCCTACAATGAGCAGTTCTTC.